This T cell receptor (beta chain) originates from a study of blood T cell repertoires in COVID-19. The germline CDR1 and CDR2 sequences are SGHRS and YFSETQ. This CDR3 is 12 amino acids long. Trimming took 3 bases from V and 16 from J, leaving 14 bases between them. Profiling relied on immunoSEQ multiplex PCR, and the TCRdb table lists in-frame clones only, not all of them. The sample has about 35,000 clones, around 90% seen once. This chain connects TRBV5-1 to TRBJ1-6; D gene ambiguous. The sample taken for sequencing was peripheral blood. This TCR was recovered from a man older than 75 with acute or convalescent COVID-19. Here the CDR3 reads CASSSQNTVLHF. CDR3 bases: TGCGCCAGCAGCTCACAGAACACCGTGCTCCACTTT. The whole variable domain, filled in from reference TRBV5-1 and TRBJ1-6, reads KAGVTQTPRYLIKTRGQQVTLSCSPISGHRSVSWYQQTPGQGLQFLFEYFSETQRNKGNFPGRFSGRQFSNSRSEMNVSTLELGDSALYLCASSSQNTVLHFGNGTRLTVT.